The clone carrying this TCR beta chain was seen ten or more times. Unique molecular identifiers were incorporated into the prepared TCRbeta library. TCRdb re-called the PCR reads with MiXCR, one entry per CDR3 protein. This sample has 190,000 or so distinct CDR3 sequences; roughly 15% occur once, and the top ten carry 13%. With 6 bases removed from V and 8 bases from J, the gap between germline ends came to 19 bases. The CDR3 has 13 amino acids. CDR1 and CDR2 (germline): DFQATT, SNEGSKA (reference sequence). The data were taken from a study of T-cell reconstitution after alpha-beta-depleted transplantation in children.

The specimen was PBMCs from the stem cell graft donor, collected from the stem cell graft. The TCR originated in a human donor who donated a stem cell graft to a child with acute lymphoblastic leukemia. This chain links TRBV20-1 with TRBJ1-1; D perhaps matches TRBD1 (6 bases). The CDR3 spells CSARKRGSGEAFF. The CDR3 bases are TGCAGTGCCAGAAAAAGGGGGTCGGGGGAAGCTTTCTTT.